The sequence of this T cell receptor beta chain was determined in a study of blood T cell repertoires in COVID-19. Across about 22 US areas, participants ranged in age from about 18 to 90 years. Participants had their cohort set by participant-reported clinical history. Per the authors' pipeline: Estimation of nucleated cell counts relied on the amplification of reference gene primers. Here immunoSEQ multiplex PCR was the method, and the copy in TCRdb shows in-frame clones only, minus some. V, J and clone size are taken as reported in that table, and D and trimming were inferred from the DNA itself. The top ten hold 1.5% to 2% of the sample, which has around 280,000 clones, 90% seen once. The CDR3 contains 19 residues. V lost 4 bases to trimming and J lost 3 bases, with 28 bases between them. Germline CDR1 MNHEY, CDR2 SMNVEV (reference sequence).

Specimen: PBMCs or T cells enriched from blood (not recorded which). The source is a woman under 30 with acute COVID-19. This chain joins TRBV27 and TRBJ2-7; perhaps TRBD2 as D (6 bases). The CDR3 sequence is CASSSTSTRGRAGIYEQYF. CDR3 nucleotide sequence: TGTGCCAGCAGTTCCACCTCGACCAGAGGTCGGGCGGGAATCTACGAGCAGTACTTC.